The 23 T cell receptor beta chains below all came from one sample that was sequenced in a study of cytomegalovirus exposure and HLA in healthy donors. The PCR made use of 60 Vbeta and 13 Jbeta primers. Profiled with immunoSEQ multiplex PCR; TCRdb holds only in-frame clones, not every one. The repertoire holds more than 95,000 clones, about 80% seen once, with about 8.9% in the top ten. Sequencing input: PBMCs. These receptors were collected from a man younger than 40 in good health and CMV-seropositive.

This chain connects TRBV5-1 to TRBJ1-1; the match to TRBD1 covers 7 bases. The CDR3 is made up of 13 amino acids. The J segment lost 5 bases and the V segment lost 5 bases, leaving 6 bases of the junction unmatched. Germline loops: CDR1 SGHRS, CDR2 YFSETQ. The CDR3 DNA reads as TGCGCCAGCAGTATACAGGGGCGGACTGAAGCTTTCTTT. This encodes CASSIQGRTEAFF.

This clone turned up a few times. Written as DNA, the CDR3 is TGTGCCAGTAGTAAGACCGGGACACTTAACACCGGGGAGCTGTTTTTT. Translating it yields CASSKTGTLNTGELFF. This rearrangement joins TRBV19 to TRBJ2-2, with D possibly matching TRBD1 (6 bases). V was clipped by 4 bases and J by 2 bases, with 14 bases between them. The CDR3 consists of 16 residues. Germline V CDR1 and CDR2: LNHDA, SQIVND (reference sequence).

The CDR3 nucleotides read TGCGCCAGCAGCTCCGGGGGGGCTACAGATACGCAGTATTTT. Translating it yields CASSSGGATDTQYF. The V call is TRBV5-1, the J call TRBJ2-3; 8 bases match TRBD2. The CDR3 is 14 amino acids. Germline V gives CDR1 SGHRS, CDR2 YFSETQ. V trimming: 3 bases; J trimming: 3 bases; junction bases outside the gene matches: 3. The full variable domain, its missing parts supplied by reference TRBV5-1 and TRBJ2-3, is KAGVTQTPRYLIKTRGQQVTLSCSPISGHRSVSWYQQTPGQGLQFLFEYFSETQRNKGNFPGRFSGRQFSNSRSEMNVSTLELGDSALYLCASSSGGATDTQYFGPGTRLTVL.

The chain employs TRBV13 and TRBJ2-5; TRBD2 might be the D (7 bases). CDR3 length equals 15 residues. Germline assignment: CDR1 PRHDT and CDR2 FYEKMQ (reference sequence). V was cut by 5 bases and J by 1 base, with 14 bases left in between. The CDR3 protein is CASSRKGGGQETQYF. As DNA, the CDR3 is TGTGCCAGCAGCCGCAAGGGGGGGGGCCAAGAGACCCAGTACTTC. Filled out from reference TRBV13 and TRBJ2-5, the complete variable domain reads AAGVIQSPRHLIKEKRETATLKCYPIPRHDTVYWYQQGPGQDPQFLISFYEKMQSDKGSIPDRFSAQQFSDYHSELNMSSLELGDSALYFCASSRKGGGQETQYFGPGTRLLVL.

The DNA for the CDR3 is TGTGCCTGGAGTGCCCCCGTCGGGGACATCCAGCATTTT. Protein: CAWSAPVGDIQHF. This sequence joins TRBV30 and TRBJ1-5; maybe TRBD1 (6 bases). Looked up from germline, CDR1 is GTSNPN and CDR2 is SVGIG (reference sequence). This CDR3 spans 13 amino acids. V gave up 1 base and J gave up 12 bases, with 16 bases separating them.

CDR3 region: CASPLGGGSRADTQYF. CDR3 nucleotides: TGCGCCAGCCCCCTCGGGGGGGGGTCTCGAGCAGATACGCAGTATTTT. The rearrangement joins TRBV5-1 to TRBJ2-3, with TRBD2 matching over 8 bases. The CDR3 loop spans 16 amino acids. The trim removed 7 bases at V and 4 bases at J, leaving 14 bases unmatched. Germline V gives CDR1 SGHRS, CDR2 YFSETQ.

This chain joins TRBV7-9 and TRBJ2-7, with D possibly TRBD1 on 5 matching bases. Germline CDR1 SEHNR, CDR2 FQNEAQ (reference sequence). V was shortened by 5 bases and J by 3 bases, with 8 bases between the two germline ends. This CDR3 is 12 amino acids long. CDR3 in DNA: TGTGCCAGCAGCGATCAGGGCTACGAGCAGTACTTC. Residues: CASSDQGYEQYF.

The chain is built from TRBV7-9 and TRBJ2-7; 12 bases line up with TRBD2. This CDR3 is 15 amino acids long. Germline V gives CDR1 SEHNR, CDR2 FQNEAQ (reference sequence). J gave up 2 bases and V 4 bases, and 3 bases lay outside the gene matches. CDR3 sequence: CASSSTSGGTYEQYF. The CDR3 DNA reads as TGTGCCAGCAGCTCGACTAGCGGGGGAACCTACGAGCAGTACTTC.

This clone is a singleton in its sample. The V and J genes are TRBV7-2 and TRBJ1-4; TRBD1 agrees at 11 bases. Germline V gives CDR1 SGHTA, CDR2 FQGNSA. The trim removed 5 bases at V and 7 bases at J, leaving 6 bases unmatched. The CDR3 sequence is 15 residues long. This chain's CDR3 is CASSPPGQGGEKLFF. CDR3 coding DNA: TGTGCCAGCAGCCCTCCGGGACAGGGGGGTGAAAAACTGTTTTTT.

CDR3 sequence (DNA): TGTGCCAGCAGTCCCACAGGGGGCGTACAGCCCCAGCATTTT. Translation gives CASSPTGGVQPQHF. V usage is TRBV6-5 and J usage is TRBJ1-5; 9 positions match TRBD1. Germline CDR1 MNHEY, CDR2 SVGAGI. CDR3 length: 14 amino acids. The V segment lost 5 bases and the J segment 7 bases; nucleotides outside the gene matches: 6.

The V call is TRBV19, the J call TRBJ1-2; D may be TRBD1 (5 bases). CDR3 size: 15 residues. Germline V CDR1 and CDR2: LNHDA, SQIVND (reference sequence). Between the trimmed V and J ends, which lost 5 bases and 3 bases, there was a span of 16 bases. The CDR3 region has the DNA TGTGCCAGTAGTTTTCAGGGATTGGGTCACTATGGCTACACCTTC. It is translated as CASSFQGLGHYGYTF.

This chain uses TRBV6-6 with TRBJ1-1; no reliable D call. Deletions cut 6 bases from V and 11 bases from J, with 16 bases between. The CDR3 covers 12 residues. Germline V lookup: CDR1 MNHNY, CDR2 SVGAGI (reference sequence). Here the CDR3 DNA reads TGTGCCAGCAGCGCCACACATGTTCAGGCTTTCTTT. This gives the protein CASSATHVQAFF.

This chain joins TRBV18 and TRBJ1-1; 9 bases align to TRBD1. V gave up 2 bases and J gave up 5 bases; unmatched junction bases: 6. The CDR3 totals 15 residues. Germline-derived CDR1 and CDR2 are KGHSH and LQKENI. The CDR3 bases are TGTGCCAGCTCACCAGAGACAGGGGGTGGTACTGAAGCTTTCTTT. Translated: CASSPETGGGTEAFF.

This chain links TRBV7-8 with TRBJ2-1; D gene uncertain. V lost 0 bases and J lost 5, with 8 bases in between. Per the germline V gene, CDR1 is SGHVS and CDR2 is FQNEAQ. The CDR3 sequence is 14 residues long. The DNA of the CDR3 is TGTGCCAGCAGCTTAGCAAGCGCGGACAATGAGCAGTTCTTC. Its protein product is CASSLASADNEQFF.

The chain combines TRBV5-5 with TRBJ1-2, with D possibly being TRBD1 (5 bases). This CDR3 region has 14 residues. Germline V CDR1 and CDR2: SGHKS, YYEKEE (reference sequence). The germline V and J ends were trimmed by 3 bases and 1 base, with 10 bases remaining between them. CDR3 in amino acids: CASSSQGGNYGYTF. The CDR3 DNA sequence: TGTGCCAGCAGCTCCCAGGGTGGTAACTATGGCTACACCTTC.

The V and J genes are TRBV25-1 and TRBJ2-3, with 7 bases that match TRBD2. Per germline, CDR1 MGHDK and CDR2 SYGVNS. V was clipped by 4 bases and J by 2 bases; unmatched bases: 6. The CDR3 contains 15 residues. The CDR3 DNA is TGTGCCAGCAGTGTCTCCGGGGGGTACACAGATACGCAGTATTTT. It is translated as CASSVSGGYTDTQYF.

The chain uses TRBV6-5 and TRBJ1-2; 9 positions agree with TRBD1. This CDR3 spans 16 amino acids. CDR1 is MNHEY, CDR2 SVGAGI, per germline. Trimming removed 4 bases from V and 4 bases from J; junction bases left unmatched: 10. The CDR3 reads CASSSPRRQGVYGYTF. Here the CDR3 DNA reads TGTGCCAGCAGTTCCCCTCGACGACAGGGGGTCTATGGCTACACCTTC.

This sequence joins TRBV30 and TRBJ2-3; a possible D gene is TRBD2 (6 bases). The CDR3 extends over 14 amino acids. CDR1 is GTSNPN, CDR2 SVGIG, per germline (reference sequence). V gave up 1 base and J gave up 7 bases, with 15 bases separating them. The CDR3 coding sequence is TGTGCCTGGAGTGACGGCGGGGTTCAGCATACGCAGTATTTT. Translating gives CAWSDGGVQHTQYF. Together with reference TRBV30 and TRBJ2-3, the CDR3 gives the full variable domain: SQTIHQWPATLVQPVGSPLSLECTVEGTSNPNLYWYRQAAGRGLQLLFYSVGIGQISSEVPQNLSASRPQDRQFILSSKKLLLSDSGFYLCAWSDGGVQHTQYFGPGTRLTVL.

In regard to this clone: The junction does not match germline at one end; this may be a read error. The CDR3 region has the DNA TGTGCCAGCAGCACCCGGACAGGGGGAGGTTACAATGGGCAGTTCTTC. Protein sequence: CASSTRTGGGYNGQFF. The J gene is TRBJ2-1, the V gene TRBV5-4; 10 bases are a match to TRBD1. Per germline, CDR1 SGHNT and CDR2 YYREEE (reference sequence). CDR3 length: 16 amino acids.

The J gene is TRBJ2-7, the V gene TRBV7-6; D not resolved. Germline V gene data show CDR1 as SGHVS and CDR2 as FNYEAQ. V was clipped by 1 base and J by 3 bases, with 7 bases between them. The CDR3 is 13 amino acids. The CDR3 DNA reads as TGTGCCAGCAGCTTAGACAGAAACTACGAGCAGTACTTC. Amino acids: CASSLDRNYEQYF. Looking up the rest from reference TRBV7-6 and TRBJ2-7 gives the full variable domain: GAGVSQSPRYKVTKRGQDVALRCDPISGHVSLYWYRQALGQGPEFLTYFNYEAQQDKSGLPNDRFSAERPEGSISTLTIQRTEQRDSAMYRCASSLDRNYEQYFGPGTRLTVT.

The gene calls are TRBV2 and TRBJ1-5; a weak D match, TRBD1 (6 bases). The V and J ends lost 6 bases and 4 bases respectively, with 13 bases between them. Germline CDR1 reads SNHLY; CDR2 reads FYNNEI. This CDR3 region has 14 residues. CDR3 DNA sequence: TGTGCCAGCAGGGGGGACATGCGAAATCAGCCCCAGCATTTT. It is translated as CASRGDMRNQPQHF.

CDR3: CASRGSGTDTDTQYF. The CDR3 bases are TGCGCCAGCAGGGGATCGGGGACTGACACAGATACGCAGTATTTT. The V call is TRBV5-1, the J call TRBJ2-3; D perhaps matches TRBD2 (6 bases). CDR1 is SGHRS, CDR2 YFSETQ, per germline. With 5 bases removed from V and 2 bases from J, the gap between germline ends came to 15 bases. The CDR3 extends over 15 amino acids.

The J gene is TRBJ2-7, the V gene TRBV5-1; 13 bases fit TRBD2. CDR3 size: 17 residues. V was clipped by 4 bases and J by 0 bases; unmatched bases: 7. CDR1 is SGHRS, CDR2 YFSETQ, per germline. The CDR3 region is CASSGGLAGQSSYEQYF. The CDR3 bases are TGCGCCAGCAGCGGGGGACTAGCGGGGCAGAGCTCCTACGAGCAGTACTTC.